This T cell receptor (beta chain) is drawn from a study of chemoradiotherapy in HPV16-positive cancers. Clones were sequenced by immunoSEQ multiplex PCR, and TCRdb holds only the in-frame ones, with some missing. The repertoire holds about a thousand clones, with 60% to 75% as singletons. As to this clone: Its antigen remains unidentified.

General observations from the study: Candidate HPV-specific clones and E7-related TCR motifs grew in tumor during treatment.

Looked up from germline, CDR1 is LNHDA and CDR2 is SQIVND (reference sequence). The CDR3 is 14 amino acids. V lost 5 bases and J 4 bases, leaving 14 bases between the germline ends. The receptor's source is a human donor with HPV-associated anogenital cancer. The rearrangement links TRBV19 to TRBJ1-1; D is uncertain. The starting material was tumor tissue, obtained from a patient who underwent chemoradiotherapy. The CDR3 spells CASSATKGATEAFF. The CDR3 nucleotides read TGTGCCAGTAGTGCCACCAAGGGAGCCACTGAAGCTTTCTTT.